This T cell receptor beta chain was identified in a study of blood T cells in healthy people across ages. Next came a second PCR, run for about 7 to 12 cycles, which used a sample-barcoded 5' primer along with a J-beta primer mix. Every cDNA was tagged by a template-switch adaptor with 12 random nucleotides. In TCRdb, the 5' RACE reads were re-called with MiXCR into one record per CDR3 protein. The sample holds 450,000 to 700,000 distinct CDR3 sequences, about 26% seen once. This clonotype was seen only a few times. The receptor's source is a woman in her 70s in good health. Sample: blood.

In DNA, the CDR3 is TGTGCCAGCAAGGACAGGGGGCTATATGAAAAACTGTTTTTT. Encoded protein: CASKDRGLYEKLFF. The rearrangement uses TRBV6-5 and TRBJ1-4; 11 bases line up with TRBD1. Germline V gene sequence: CDR1 MNHEY, CDR2 SVGAGI. V shed 7 bases, J shed 6 bases, and the junction held 4 bases outside the gene matches. There are 14 residues in the CDR3.